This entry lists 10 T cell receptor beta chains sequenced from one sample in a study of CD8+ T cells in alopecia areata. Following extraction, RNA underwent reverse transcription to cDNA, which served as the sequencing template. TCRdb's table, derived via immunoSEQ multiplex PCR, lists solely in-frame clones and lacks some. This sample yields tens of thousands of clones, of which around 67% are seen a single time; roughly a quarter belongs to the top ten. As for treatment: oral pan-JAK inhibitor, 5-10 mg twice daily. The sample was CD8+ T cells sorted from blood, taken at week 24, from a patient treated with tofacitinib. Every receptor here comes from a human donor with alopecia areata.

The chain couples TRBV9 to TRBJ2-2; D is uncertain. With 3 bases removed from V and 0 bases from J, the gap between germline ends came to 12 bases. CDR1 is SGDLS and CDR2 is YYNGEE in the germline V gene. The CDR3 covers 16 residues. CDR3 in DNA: TGTGCCAGCAGCGCCCCGTGGAATGCGAACACCGGGGAGCTGTTTTTT. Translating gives CASSAPWNANTGELFF.

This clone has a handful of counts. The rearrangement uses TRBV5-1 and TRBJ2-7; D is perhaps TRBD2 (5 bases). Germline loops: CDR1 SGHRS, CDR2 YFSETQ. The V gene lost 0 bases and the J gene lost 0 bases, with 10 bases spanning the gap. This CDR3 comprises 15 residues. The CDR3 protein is CASSLGVDYSYEQYF. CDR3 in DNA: TGCGCCAGCAGCTTGGGTGTTGACTACTCCTACGAGCAGTACTTC.

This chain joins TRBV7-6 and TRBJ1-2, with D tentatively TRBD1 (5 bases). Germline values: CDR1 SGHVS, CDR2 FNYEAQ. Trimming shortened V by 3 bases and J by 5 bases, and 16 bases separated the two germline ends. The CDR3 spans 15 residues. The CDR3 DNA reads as TGTGCCAGCAGCTTGGCCCTAACGGGGGTTTATGGCTACACCTTC. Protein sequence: CASSLALTGVYGYTF. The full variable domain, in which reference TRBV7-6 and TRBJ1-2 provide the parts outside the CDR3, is GAGVSQSPRYKVTKRGQDVALRCDPISGHVSLYWYRQALGQGPEFLTYFNYEAQQDKSGLPNDRFSAERPEGSISTLTIQRTEQRDSAMYRCASSLALTGVYGYTFGSGTRLTVV.

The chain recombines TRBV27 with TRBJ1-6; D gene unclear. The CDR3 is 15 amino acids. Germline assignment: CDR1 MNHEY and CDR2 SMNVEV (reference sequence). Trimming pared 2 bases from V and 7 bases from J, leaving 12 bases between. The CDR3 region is CASSLTGLPNSPLHF. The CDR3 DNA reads TGTGCCAGCAGTTTAACTGGGCTCCCGAATTCACCCCTCCACTTT.

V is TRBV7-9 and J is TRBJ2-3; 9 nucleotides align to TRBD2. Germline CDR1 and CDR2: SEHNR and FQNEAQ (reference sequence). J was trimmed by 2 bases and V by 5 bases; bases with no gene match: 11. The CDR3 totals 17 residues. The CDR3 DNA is TGTGCCAGCAGCCCCGGCGATAGCGGGGGCTACACAGATACGCAGTATTTT. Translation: CASSPGDSGGYTDTQYF. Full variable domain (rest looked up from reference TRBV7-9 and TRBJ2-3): DTGVSQNPRHKITKRGQNVTFRCDPISEHNRLYWYRQTLGQGPEFLTYFQNEAQLEKSRLLSDRFSAERPKGSFSTLEIQRTEQGDSAMYLCASSPGDSGGYTDTQYFGPGTRLTVL.

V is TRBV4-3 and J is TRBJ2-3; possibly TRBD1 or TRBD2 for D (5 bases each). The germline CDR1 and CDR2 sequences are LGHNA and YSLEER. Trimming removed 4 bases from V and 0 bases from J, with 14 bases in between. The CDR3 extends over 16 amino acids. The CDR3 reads CASSPGTALSTDTQYF. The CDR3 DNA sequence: TGCGCCAGCAGCCCTGGGACGGCGCTTAGCACAGATACGCAGTATTTT.

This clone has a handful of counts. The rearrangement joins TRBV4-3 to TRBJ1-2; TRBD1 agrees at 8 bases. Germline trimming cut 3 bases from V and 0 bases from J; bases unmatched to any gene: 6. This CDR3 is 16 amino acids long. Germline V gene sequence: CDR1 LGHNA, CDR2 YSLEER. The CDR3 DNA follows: TGCGCCAGCAGCCAGGGGAGGACAGGGTCTAACTATGGCTACACCTTC. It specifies CASSQGRTGSNYGYTF.

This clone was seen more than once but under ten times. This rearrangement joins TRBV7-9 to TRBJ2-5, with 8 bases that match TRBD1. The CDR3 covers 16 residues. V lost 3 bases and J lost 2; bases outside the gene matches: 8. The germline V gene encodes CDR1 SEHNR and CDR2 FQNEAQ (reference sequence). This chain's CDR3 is CASSFIGTGIQETQYF. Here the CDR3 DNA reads TGTGCCAGCAGCTTTATAGGGACAGGAATTCAAGAGACCCAGTACTTC.

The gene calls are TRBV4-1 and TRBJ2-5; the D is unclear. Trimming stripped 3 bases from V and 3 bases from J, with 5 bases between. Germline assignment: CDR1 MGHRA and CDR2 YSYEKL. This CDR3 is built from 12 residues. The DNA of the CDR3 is TGCGCCAGCAGCCATGAAGAAGAGACCCAGTACTTC. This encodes CASSHEEETQYF.

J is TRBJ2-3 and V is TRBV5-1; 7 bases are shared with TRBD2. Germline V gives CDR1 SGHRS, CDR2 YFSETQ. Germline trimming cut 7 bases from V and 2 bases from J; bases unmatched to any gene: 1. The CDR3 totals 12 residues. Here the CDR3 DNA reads TGCGCCAGCCGGGAGGACACAGATACGCAGTATTTT. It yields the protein CASREDTDTQYF.